One and the same sample provided the 30 T cell receptor beta chains below, sequenced in a study of technical replicates of blood from several donors. The assay was immunoSEQ multiplex PCR, and TCRdb's table has in-frame clones only and misses some. The data hold about 62,000 clones, with roughly 90% observed a single time. Material: PBMCs. The receptor set was obtained from a human donor in good health. Some clones in this sample may be carry-over from other donors' samples.

The V and J genes are TRBV6-1 and TRBJ1-1; a weak D match, TRBD1 (6 bases). V was trimmed by 2 bases and J by 4 bases, leaving 14 bases between them. Germline assignment: CDR1 MNHNS and CDR2 SASEGT. The CDR3 runs to 15 residues. The chain's CDR3 is CASSEYGQIGTEAFF. CDR3 coding DNA: TGTGCCAGCAGTGAATACGGACAGATCGGCACTGAAGCTTTCTTT.

This sequence joins TRBV9 and TRBJ2-3; possibly TRBD1 for D (5 bases). V lost 4 bases to trimming and J lost 6 bases, with 15 bases between them. There are 14 residues in the CDR3. The germline V gene encodes CDR1 SGDLS and CDR2 YYNGEE. The DNA of the CDR3 is TGTGCCAGCAGCCCAAGGGCCTCAGGGGATACGCAGTATTTT. Translated: CASSPRASGDTQYF.

This clone was seen only once. J is TRBJ2-5 and V is TRBV7-3; tentatively, D is TRBD2 (5 bases). The CDR3 contains 14 residues. V lost 5 bases, J lost 5 bases, and 15 bases lay in between. From germline, CDR1 is SGHTA and CDR2 FQGTGA. CDR3 sequence reads: CASSPEAAWETQYF. CDR3 nucleotide sequence: TGTGCCAGCAGCCCCGAAGCGGCGTGGGAGACCCAGTACTTC.

The chain employs TRBV7-9 and TRBJ1-2, with D perhaps TRBD1 (5 bases). The CDR3 is made up of 12 amino acids. The V gene's germline CDR1 is SEHNR and CDR2 FQNEAQ (reference sequence). Trimming cost V 4 bases and J 4 bases, with 7 bases left between them. The CDR3 nucleotides are TGTGCCAGCAGCTCAGACAGCTATGGCTACACCTTC. Protein sequence: CASSSDSYGYTF.

The chain joins TRBV6-6 to TRBJ1-2; no clear D gene. V was trimmed by 2 bases and J by 0 bases, leaving 10 bases between them. This CDR3 contains 15 residues. The germline gives CDR1 MNHNY, CDR2 SVGAGI (reference sequence). The CDR3 nucleotides read TGTGCCAGCAGTTACGGTCAGAACACTAACTATGGCTACACCTTC. Translating gives CASSYGQNTNYGYTF.

The chain uses TRBV5-4 and TRBJ2-3; D may be TRBD2 (6 bases). Trimming took 7 bases from V and 2 from J, leaving 11 bases between them. Germline CDR1 reads SGHNT; CDR2 reads YYREEE (reference sequence). CDR3 length equals 13 residues. The CDR3 loop reads CASEGTPTDTQYF. The CDR3 coding sequence is TGTGCCAGCGAGGGGACTCCCACAGATACGCAGTATTTT.

This sequence joins TRBV4-3 and TRBJ1-1; unclear D gene. The CDR3 loop spans 14 amino acids. V dropped 2 bases and J dropped 1 base, with 8 bases sitting between them. Germline values: CDR1 LGHNA, CDR2 YSLEER. The CDR3 DNA reads as TGCGCCAGCAGCCAATCTAACAGGAACACTGAAGCTTTCTTT. The encoded protein is CASSQSNRNTEAFF.

This chain connects TRBV29-1 to TRBJ2-1, with TRBD2 identical over 12 bases. The CDR3 contains 13 residues. Germline CDR1 and CDR2: SQVTM and ANQGSEA. V trimming: 7 bases; J trimming: 9 bases; junction bases outside the gene matches: 7. CDR3 region: CSGRTSGKGEQFF. CDR3 bases: TGCAGCGGCCGGACTAGCGGGAAGGGTGAGCAGTTCTTC.

This chain connects TRBV5-6 to TRBJ2-7, with D hard to call. V dropped 4 bases and J dropped 9 bases, with 8 bases sitting between them. CDR1 is SGHDT and CDR2 is YYEEEE in the germline V gene. The CDR3 is 10 residues long. CDR3 DNA sequence: TGTGCCAGCAGCCTCCCGGGGCAGTACTTC. Translated, it gives CASSLPGQYF.

This chain joins TRBV5-6 and TRBJ2-7, with D possibly TRBD1 on 5 matching bases. The germline CDR1 and CDR2 sequences are SGHDT and YYEEEE. The CDR3 has 13 amino acids. With 4 bases removed from V and 2 bases from J, the gap between germline ends came to 10 bases. The CDR3 protein is CASSNRPTYEQYF. In DNA form, the CDR3 reads TGTGCCAGCAGCAACAGGCCGACCTACGAGCAGTACTTC.

This chain links TRBV29-1 with TRBJ2-1, with a possible D match to TRBD1 (6 bases). Looked up from germline, CDR1 is SQVTM and CDR2 is ANQGSEA. V lost 8 bases to trimming and J lost 0 bases, with 20 bases between them. The CDR3 is made up of 16 amino acids. The CDR3 is CSHPWSGEYSYNEQFF. The CDR3 nucleotides are TGCAGCCATCCATGGTCAGGGGAGTACTCCTACAATGAGCAGTTCTTC.

The chain links TRBV7-8 to TRBJ1-2, with TRBD1 as a possible D gene (5 bases). Looked up from germline, CDR1 is SGHVS and CDR2 is FQNEAQ. The CDR3 consists of 13 residues. V gave up 5 bases and J gave up 10 bases, with 17 bases separating them. The chain's CDR3 is CASSLGIQDLYTF. CDR3 DNA: TGTGCCAGCAGCCTAGGGATACAGGACCTCTACACCTTC.

The rearrangement joins TRBV5-5 to TRBJ1-2, with D possibly TRBD1 on 5 matching bases. Trimming stripped 0 bases from V and 2 bases from J, with 8 bases between. The germline CDR1 and CDR2 sequences are SGHKS and YYEKEE (reference sequence). The CDR3 loop spans 14 amino acids. Written as DNA, the CDR3 is TGTGCCAGCAGCTTGGTGGGGGGGAACTATGGCTACACCTTC. It yields the protein CASSLVGGNYGYTF.

The genes are TRBV5-1 and TRBJ2-1; 11 bases line up with TRBD1. The CDR3 is 17 amino acids. Germline V gene data show CDR1 as SGHRS and CDR2 as YFSETQ. With 2 bases clipped from V and 10 bases from J, the junction kept 14 bases outside the gene matches. The CDR3 DNA is TGCGCCAGCAGCTTACGAAGGACAGGGGGCGGGCAGGGCGAGCAGTTCTTC. It specifies CASSLRRTGGGQGEQFF.

The chain couples TRBV5-1 to TRBJ1-5; perhaps TRBD1 as D (5 bases). The CDR3 totals 18 residues. V was shortened by 0 bases and J by 4 bases, with 20 bases between the two germline ends. Germline V gene data show CDR1 as SGHRS and CDR2 as YFSETQ. The CDR3 loop reads CASSLEVRVGVVNQPQHF. The CDR3, as DNA: TGCGCCAGCAGCTTGGAGGTCAGGGTGGGCGTCGTGAATCAGCCCCAGCATTTT.

The chain employs TRBV29-1 and TRBJ1-1; D might be TRBD1 (6 bases). The CDR3 covers 13 residues. Germline V lookup: CDR1 SQVTM, CDR2 ANQGSEA. V lost 5 bases to trimming and J lost 1 base, with 11 bases between them. DNA for the CDR3: TGCAGCGTTAGGACAGACAGGAACACTGAAGCTTTCTTT. The encoded protein is CSVRTDRNTEAFF. The variable domain in full, with the rest retrieved from reference TRBV29-1 and TRBJ1-1, is SAVISQKPSRDICQRGTSLTIQCQVDSQVTMMFWYRQQPGQSLTLIATANQGSEATYESGFVIDKFPISRPNLTFSTLTVSNMSPEDSSIYLCSVRTDRNTEAFFGQGTRLTVV.

The chain employs TRBV2 and TRBJ2-2; D is possibly TRBD2 (5 bases). V was clipped by 4 bases and J by 1 base, with 10 bases between them. This CDR3 has 15 residues. Germline values: CDR1 SNHLY, CDR2 FYNNEI. The CDR3 DNA reads as TGTGCCAGCAGTGTCGAGGGTCTGAACACCGGGGAGCTGTTTTTT. As protein: CASSVEGLNTGELFF.

J is TRBJ1-1 and V is TRBV11-2, with 7 bases aligning to TRBD1. The CDR3 runs to 14 residues. The trim removed 5 bases at V and 3 bases at J, leaving 6 bases unmatched. The V gene's germline CDR1 is SGHAT and CDR2 FQNNGV. The CDR3 nucleotides are TGTGCCAGCAGCCAAACACAGGGGCACACTGAAGCTTTCTTT. Translation gives CASSQTQGHTEAFF. Complete variable domain (other parts from reference TRBV11-2 and TRBJ1-1): EAGVAQSPRYKIIEKRQSVAFWCNPISGHATLYWYQQILGQGPKLLIQFQNNGVVDDSQLPKDRFSAERLKGVDSTLKIQPAKLEDSAVYLCASSQTQGHTEAFFGQGTRLTVV.

The rearrangement joins TRBV7-2 to TRBJ1-1, with no clear D. Trimming pared 1 base from V and 5 bases from J, leaving 11 bases between. In germline, CDR1 is SGHTA, CDR2 FQGNSA. CDR3 length: 14 amino acids. For the CDR3, the DNA is TGTGCCAGCAGCTTAGGAGGCTCCCGGACTGAAGCTTTCTTT. It translates to CASSLGGSRTEAFF.

The V and J genes are TRBV7-9 and TRBJ2-1, with D maybe TRBD2 (6 bases). The V end lost 5 bases, the J end lost 4 bases, and 15 bases lay between the germline ends. The CDR3 runs to 15 residues. Germline assignment: CDR1 SEHNR and CDR2 FQNEAQ (reference sequence). Written as DNA, the CDR3 is TGTGCCAGCAGCGACACCGGGAGCAAATACAATGAGCAGTTCTTC. As protein: CASSDTGSKYNEQFF.

The chain employs TRBV9 and TRBJ1-1; perhaps TRBD1 as D (6 bases). Between the trimmed V and J ends, which lost 0 bases and 6 bases, there was a span of 15 bases. Germline CDR1 and CDR2: SGDLS and YYNGEE. The CDR3 is 15 amino acids. This CDR3 reads CASSVDLGGEAEAFF. The CDR3 DNA reads TGTGCCAGCAGCGTAGATTTAGGGGGGGAGGCTGAAGCTTTCTTT. Filled out from reference TRBV9 and TRBJ1-1, the complete variable domain reads DSGVTQTPKHLITATGQRVTLRCSPRSGDLSVYWYQQSLDQGLQFLIQYYNGEERAKGNILERFSAQQFPDLHSELNLSSLELGDSALYFCASSVDLGGEAEAFFGQGTRLTVV.

The chain links TRBV7-2 to TRBJ2-2, with 9 bases identical to TRBD2. The length of the CDR3 is 15 residues. V shed 1 base and J 7 bases; nucleotides not matched to a gene: 4. Germline CDR1 is SGHTA and CDR2 is FQGNSA. The CDR3 DNA reads TGTGCCAGCAGCTTAGTAGCGGGAGCGGTCGGGGAGCTGTTTTTT. It is translated as CASSLVAGAVGELFF. Drawing the rest from reference TRBV7-2 and TRBJ2-2, the complete variable domain is GAGVSQSPSNKVTEKGKDVELRCDPISGHTALYWYRQSLGQGLEFLIYFQGNSAPDKSGLPSDRFSAERTGGSVSTLTIQRTQQEDSAVYLCASSLVAGAVGELFFGEGSRLTVL.

The chain carries TRBV7-9 and TRBJ1-6; perhaps TRBD1 as D (5 bases). Germline V lookup: CDR1 SEHNR, CDR2 FQNEAQ (reference sequence). Trimming removed 4 bases from V and 9 bases from J, with 16 bases in between. The CDR3 is made up of 15 amino acids. Here the CDR3 reads CASSSERGLGSPLHF. The CDR3 coding sequence is TGTGCCAGCAGCTCGGAAAGGGGCCTCGGTTCACCCCTCCACTTT.

This sequence joins TRBV5-6 and TRBJ2-7; weak D call: TRBD2 (6 bases). The germline V gene encodes CDR1 SGHDT and CDR2 YYEEEE. The CDR3 runs 14 residues. With 3 bases removed from V and 1 base from J, the gap between germline ends came to 11 bases. The CDR3 protein is CASSSRRGSYEQYF. Here the CDR3 DNA reads TGTGCCAGCAGCTCAAGGCGGGGTTCCTACGAGCAGTACTTC.

This chain joins TRBV7-2 and TRBJ2-2; TRBD1 matches 10 bases. Germline V gene data show CDR1 as SGHTA and CDR2 as FQGNSA. The CDR3 covers 16 residues. V trimming: 4 bases; J trimming: 8 bases; junction bases outside the gene matches: 10. In nucleotides, the CDR3 is TGTGCCAGCAGCTCGGCTGGGGACAGGGGAGCGGGGGAGCTGTTTTTT. Its translation: CASSSAGDRGAGELFF.

The chain combines TRBV6-5 with TRBJ2-1, with TRBD2 identical over 11 bases. Germline CDR1 MNHEY, CDR2 SVGAGI. The CDR3 spans 15 residues. J was trimmed by 4 bases and V by 6 bases; bases with no gene match: 5. The DNA of the CDR3 is TGTGCCAGCAGAGCCGGGACTAGCGGATACAATGAGCAGTTCTTC. Its protein is CASRAGTSGYNEQFF.

The V and J genes are TRBV5-1 and TRBJ1-1; 10 bases line up with TRBD1. The CDR3 loop spans 15 amino acids. V lost 4 bases and J lost 1; bases outside the gene matches: 4. Germline CDR1 reads SGHRS; CDR2 reads YFSETQ. This chain's CDR3 is CASSTGQGPNTEAFF. The CDR3 DNA reads as TGCGCCAGCAGCACGGGACAGGGGCCGAACACTGAAGCTTTCTTT.

The V gene is TRBV4-3, the J gene TRBJ1-3; possible D gene TRBD1, 6 bases. The germline V and J ends were trimmed by 0 bases and 4 bases, with 13 bases remaining between them. This CDR3 region has 16 residues. Per the germline V gene, CDR1 is LGHNA and CDR2 is YSLEER. DNA of the CDR3: TGCGCCAGCAGCCAAGAGGTCAGGGGTCCCGGAAACACCATATATTTT. As protein: CASSQEVRGPGNTIYF.

The chain combines TRBV7-2 with TRBJ2-7; 9 bases are shared with TRBD1. The V gene end was trimmed by 5 bases and the J gene end by 7 bases; junction bases not matched to a gene: 12. Germline values: CDR1 SGHTA, CDR2 FQGNSA. The CDR3 is 15 amino acids. The CDR3 DNA reads as TGTGCCAGCAGCCGCCAACGGGACAGGGCACTAGAGCAGTACTTC. Residues: CASSRQRDRALEQYF.

This chain joins TRBV2 and TRBJ1-3, with 11 bases that match TRBD1. The V and J ends lost 4 bases and 3 bases, in that order; junction bases with no gene match: 5. Germline CDR1 is SNHLY and CDR2 is FYNNEI. The CDR3 covers 16 residues. CDR3 protein: CASSVAGTGGGNTIYF. The CDR3 DNA is TGTGCCAGCAGTGTAGCCGGGACAGGGGGTGGAAACACCATATATTTT.